The 20 T cell receptor beta chains reported below all come from one sample, sequenced in a study of blood T cell repertoires in COVID-19. Data came from immunoSEQ multiplex PCR; TCRdb stores just in-frame clones and leaves some out. The data hold almost 200,000 clones, with roughly 90% observed a single time. The sample taken for sequencing was PBMCs or T cells enriched from blood (not recorded which). These receptor sequences come from a woman under 30 who had recovered from COVID-19.

This clone has only a few counts. The V gene is TRBV4-2, the J gene TRBJ2-3; 10 positions match TRBD2. Germline CDR1 reads LGHNA; CDR2 reads YNFKEQ. The CDR3 consists of 16 residues. With V trimmed by 0 bases and J by 5 bases, 5 bases remained unmatched. CDR3 nucleotide sequence: TGTGCCAGCAGCCAAGATCAGCGGGGGGGCGGAGATACGCAGTATTTT. Translating gives CASSQDQRGGGDTQYF.

The chain joins TRBV28 to TRBJ2-7; TRBD1 agrees at 7 bases. The CDR3 has 15 residues. The V gene end was trimmed by 5 bases and the J gene end by 0 bases; junction bases not matched to a gene: 7. Germline CDR1 and CDR2: MDHEN and SYDVKM. CDR3: CASSPTGWSSYEQYF. CDR3 in DNA: TGTGCCAGCAGTCCGACAGGGTGGAGCTCCTACGAGCAGTACTTC.

The chain is built from TRBV18 and TRBJ2-7; possible D gene TRBD2, 6 bases. CDR3 length: 16 amino acids. Germline V lookup: CDR1 KGHSH, CDR2 LQKENI. V dropped 1 base and J dropped 4 bases, with 17 bases sitting between them. Written as DNA, the CDR3 is TGTGCCAGCTCACCACAACCCCGGGACTCCCCGTACGAGCAGTACTTC. This translates into CASSPQPRDSPYEQYF.

Comment on this clone: Other DNA sequences of this sample code for an identical CDR3. The chain employs TRBV5-1 and TRBJ2-3; no firm D call. The germline V and J ends were trimmed by 4 bases and 0 bases, with 3 bases remaining between them. The CDR3 length is 12 residues. CDR1 is SGHRS and CDR2 is YFSETQ in the germline V gene. The CDR3 nucleotides read TGCGCCAGCAGCCCTAGCACAGATACGCAGTATTTT. This gives the protein CASSPSTDTQYF.

The chain joins TRBV18 to TRBJ1-4; D unresolved. Per the germline V gene, CDR1 is KGHSH and CDR2 is LQKENI. The V end lost 2 bases, the J end lost 7 bases, and 8 bases lay between the germline ends. CDR3 length equals 13 residues. In DNA form, the CDR3 reads TGTGCCAGCTCACCAGGGGAGGTTGAAAAACTGTTTTTT. Translated, it gives CASSPGEVEKLFF.

The chain couples TRBV7-7 to TRBJ2-1; TRBD2 matches 9 bases. The CDR3 has 16 residues. J was trimmed by 0 bases and V by 5 bases; bases with no gene match: 5. Germline CDR1 SSHAT, CDR2 FNYEAQ (reference sequence). The CDR3 is CASSARLADSYNEQFF. In DNA, the CDR3 is TGTGCCAGCAGCGCGAGACTAGCGGACTCCTACAATGAGCAGTTCTTC. The complete variable domain, with remaining parts taken from reference TRBV7-7 and TRBJ2-1, reads GAGVSQSPRYKVTKRGQDVTLRCDPISSHATLYWYQQALGQGPEFLTYFNYEAQPDKSGLPSDRFSAERPEGSISTLTIQRTEQRDSAMYRCASSARLADSYNEQFFGPGTRLTVL.

The J gene is TRBJ2-3, the V gene TRBV18; D is uncertain. V lost 0 bases and J lost 2, with 6 bases in between. The CDR3 contains 14 residues. CDR1 is KGHSH and CDR2 is LQKENI in the germline V gene. CDR3 protein: CASSPPAVTDTQYF. The CDR3 nucleotides are TGTGCCAGCTCACCACCTGCAGTCACAGATACGCAGTATTTT. Looking up the rest from reference TRBV18 and TRBJ2-3 gives the full variable domain: NAGVMQNPRHLVRRRGQEARLRCSPMKGHSHVYWYRQLPEEGLKFMVYLQKENIIDESGMPKERFSAEFPKEGPSILRIQQVVRGDSAAYFCASSPPAVTDTQYFGPGTRLTVL.

The chain recombines TRBV6-1 with TRBJ1-6; D is uncertain. Germline V gives CDR1 MNHNS, CDR2 SASEGT. Trimming pared 3 bases from V and 10 bases from J, leaving 13 bases between. The CDR3 has 14 residues. The CDR3 bases are TGTGCCAGCAGTGAGGACTCAGGTTGGTCACCCCTCCACTTT. It encodes CASSEDSGWSPLHF.

The chain employs TRBV10-3 and TRBJ1-3; D is undetermined. Looked up from germline, CDR1 is ENHRY and CDR2 is SYGVKD. The CDR3 covers 10 residues. Trimming left V 11 bases short and J 4 bases short, with 6 bases between. For the CDR3, the DNA is TGTGCCTCCAGAGGAAACACCATATATTTT. Amino acids: CASRGNTIYF.

V is TRBV7-9 and J is TRBJ1-2; 9 nucleotides line up with TRBD1. V lost 1 base and J lost 7; bases outside the gene matches: 4. CDR3 length: 14 amino acids. The germline gives CDR1 SEHNR, CDR2 FQNEAQ (reference sequence). The CDR3 loop is CASSLGTGDGGYTF. The DNA of the CDR3 is TGTGCCAGCAGCTTAGGGACAGGGGATGGTGGCTACACCTTC. Based on the CDR3 plus reference TRBV7-9 and TRBJ1-2, the full variable domain is DTGVSQNPRHKITKRGQNVTFRCDPISEHNRLYWYRQTLGQGPEFLTYFQNEAQLEKSRLLSDRFSAERPKGSFSTLEIQRTEQGDSAMYLCASSLGTGDGGYTFGSGTRLTVV.

V usage is TRBV9 and J usage is TRBJ1-3; no clear D. Germline V gene lookup returns CDR1 SGDLS and CDR2 YYNGEE. The CDR3 runs to 16 residues. V lost 0 bases to trimming and J lost 3 bases, with 13 bases between them. Here the CDR3 reads CASSVASPRFGNTIYF. The DNA for the CDR3 is TGTGCCAGCAGCGTAGCCTCCCCCAGGTTTGGAAACACCATATATTTT.

In its sample, this clone was seen once. The chain uses TRBV19 and TRBJ2-7, with 9 bases aligning to TRBD2. The V and J ends lost 7 bases and 2 bases, in that order; junction bases with no gene match: 9. CDR1 and CDR2 from the germline V gene are LNHDA and SQIVND (reference sequence). The CDR3 runs to 15 residues. CDR3 sequence: CASTPGAGGPYEQYF. In DNA form, the CDR3 reads TGTGCCAGTACCCCAGGCGCGGGGGGGCCCTACGAGCAGTACTTC.

This sequence joins TRBV28 and TRBJ1-1; a weak D match, TRBD1 (6 bases). Trimming cost V 2 bases and J 0 bases, with 19 bases left between them. The CDR3 sequence is 18 residues long. Germline V gives CDR1 MDHEN, CDR2 SYDVKM. The CDR3 DNA sequence: TGTGCCAGCAGTTTAAACCTCCGCAGGGGTGATTTGAACACTGAAGCTTTCTTT. This gives the protein CASSLNLRRGDLNTEAFF.

The chain couples TRBV6-2 or TRBV6-3 to TRBJ2-1, with D perhaps TRBD1 (6 bases). The V gene lost 6 bases and the J gene lost 3 bases, with 9 bases spanning the gap. Germline V lookup: CDR1 MNHEY, CDR2 SVGEGT. This CDR3 has 13 residues. For the CDR3, the DNA is TGTGCCAGCAGCGACAGGAGCTACAATGAGCAGTTCTTC. As protein: CASSDRSYNEQFF.

The chain employs TRBV6-5 and TRBJ2-2; possibly TRBD1 for D (6 bases). V shed 8 bases and J shed 3 bases, with 10 bases lying between them. Germline V gives CDR1 MNHEY, CDR2 SVGAGI. CDR3 length: 13 residues. The CDR3 loop reads CASGPGDTGELFF. As DNA, the CDR3 is TGTGCCAGCGGACCAGGGGACACCGGGGAGCTGTTTTTT.

This clone was recorded only once. V gene TRBV13 combines with J gene TRBJ2-1; 7 bases line up with TRBD1. The CDR3 has 16 residues. With V trimmed by 4 bases and J by 4 bases, 10 bases remained unmatched. CDR1 PRHDT and CDR2 FYEKMQ come from the germline V gene (reference sequence). CDR3 amino acids: CASSSSPGQIYNEQFF. The CDR3, as DNA: TGTGCCAGCAGCTCATCCCCGGGACAGATATACAATGAGCAGTTCTTC.

The chain recombines TRBV5-1 with TRBJ2-2; TRBD1 agrees at 7 bases. The CDR3 is 16 residues long. J gave up 6 bases and V 0 bases, and 8 bases lay outside the gene matches. Germline values: CDR1 SGHRS, CDR2 YFSETQ. The CDR3 nucleotides are TGCGCCAGCAGCTTGGTAGGGACAGAAATCTCCGGGGAGCTGTTTTTT. Protein: CASSLVGTEISGELFF.

J is TRBJ2-1 and V is TRBV7-2; 9 bases agree with TRBD2. Germline loops: CDR1 SGHTA, CDR2 FQGNSA. With 5 bases clipped from V and 5 bases from J, the junction kept 13 bases outside the gene matches. The CDR3 loop spans 17 amino acids. The CDR3 DNA reads TGTGCCAGCAGCCGTTCCCTAGCGGGGTATGTCAACAATGAGCAGTTCTTC. It is translated as CASSRSLAGYVNNEQFF.

V is TRBV4-1 and J is TRBJ1-1; D is possibly TRBD1 (5 bases). This CDR3 is built from 15 residues. Trimming shortened V by 5 bases and J by 5 bases, and 18 bases separated the two germline ends. Germline V gene lookup returns CDR1 MGHRA and CDR2 YSYEKL. The CDR3, as DNA: TGCGCCAGCAGCTCCCGTCCGGGGGAAGGGACTGAAGCTTTCTTT. It translates to CASSSRPGEGTEAFF.

V and J are TRBV3-1 (or the pseudogene TRBV3-2) and TRBJ1-2; TRBD1 matches 9 bases. The CDR3 extends over 17 amino acids. Per germline, CDR1 LGHDT and CDR2 YNNKEL (reference sequence). The J segment lost 4 bases and the V segment lost 1 base, leaving 10 bases of the junction unmatched. CDR3 in amino acids: CASSQVVTGGEGYGYTF. The CDR3, as DNA: TGTGCCAGCAGCCAAGTGGTAACAGGGGGCGAGGGCTATGGCTACACCTTC.